Described below is a single T cell receptor beta chain sequence and its context. No antigen is known for it. Mixed chimerism was transient after nonmyeloablative marrow transplants from related graft donors. Sequencing used immunoSEQ multiplex PCR; TCRdb keeps in-frame clones, though not all of them. The data contain about 64,000 clones, approximately 89% of them seen just once; the ten biggest clones take up 3.8%. The sample comes from a study of Tregs in tolerant kidney transplant recipients. Broader study findings: Expanding Tregs on activated donor B cells appeared to best identify donor-specific TCRbeta clones.

This CDR3 comprises 20 residues. Trimming at V came to 4 bases and at J to 1 base, leaving 20 bases not matched to a gene. Germline values: CDR1 LGHNA, CDR2 YSLEER. The chain combines TRBV4-3 with TRBJ2-7, with TRBD1 matching over 9 bases. This clonotype originated in a human patient who received a combined kidney and bone marrow transplant. Certain T cells may be donor cells from the graft. Sequenced here: CD4+ T cells from blood (PBMCs), sampled 6 months after the transplant. The CDR3: CASSRAWTGAANPPSYEQYF. The CDR3 DNA sequence: TGCGCCAGCAGCCGAGCTTGGACAGGGGCCGCAAACCCTCCATCCTACGAGCAGTACTTC.